This T cell receptor (beta chain) was sequenced during a study of T cell responses to AZD1222 COVID-19 vaccine. Concerning this clone: Its cognate antigen is unknown.

Profiled with immunoSEQ multiplex PCR; TCRdb holds only in-frame clones, not every one. The table shows approximately 220,000 clones, with 93% occurring only once. Overall study results and limits: Regions left unmutated in variants are reportedly the target of nearly half of spike-specific TCRs. AZD1222 recipients seropositive at baseline numbered only five to seven. After the peak T cell response, and only then, were repertoires sampled. Spike-specific TCR breadth and depth grew following two AZD1222 doses.

This clonotype was sampled from an adult in good health. The starting material was peripheral blood, obtained on day 0 of MenACWY control vaccination.

The CDR3 DNA sequence: TGTGCCAGCAGCTCCGGGACAGGGCTCGACAATGAGCAGTTCTTC. Protein: CASSSGTGLDNEQFF. The rearrangement joins TRBV5-4 to TRBJ2-1; 9 bases are shared with TRBD1. Losses at the gene ends were 3 bases for V and 5 bases for J; bases not matched to a gene: 6. Germline loops: CDR1 SGHNT, CDR2 YYREEE (reference sequence). The CDR3 is 15 residues long.